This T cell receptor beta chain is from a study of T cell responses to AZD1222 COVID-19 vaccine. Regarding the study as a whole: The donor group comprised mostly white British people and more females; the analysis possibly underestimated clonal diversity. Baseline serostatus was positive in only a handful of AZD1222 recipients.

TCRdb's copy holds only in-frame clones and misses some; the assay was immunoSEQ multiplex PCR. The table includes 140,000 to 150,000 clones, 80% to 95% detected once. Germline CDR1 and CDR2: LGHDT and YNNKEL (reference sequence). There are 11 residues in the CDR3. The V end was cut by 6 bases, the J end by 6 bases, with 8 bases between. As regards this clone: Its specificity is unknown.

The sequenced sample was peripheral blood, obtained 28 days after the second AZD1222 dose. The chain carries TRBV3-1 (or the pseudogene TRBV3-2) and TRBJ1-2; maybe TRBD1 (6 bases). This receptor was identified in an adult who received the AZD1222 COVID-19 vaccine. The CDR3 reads CASRHRDGYTF. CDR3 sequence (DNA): TGTGCCAGCAGGCACAGGGATGGCTACACCTTC.